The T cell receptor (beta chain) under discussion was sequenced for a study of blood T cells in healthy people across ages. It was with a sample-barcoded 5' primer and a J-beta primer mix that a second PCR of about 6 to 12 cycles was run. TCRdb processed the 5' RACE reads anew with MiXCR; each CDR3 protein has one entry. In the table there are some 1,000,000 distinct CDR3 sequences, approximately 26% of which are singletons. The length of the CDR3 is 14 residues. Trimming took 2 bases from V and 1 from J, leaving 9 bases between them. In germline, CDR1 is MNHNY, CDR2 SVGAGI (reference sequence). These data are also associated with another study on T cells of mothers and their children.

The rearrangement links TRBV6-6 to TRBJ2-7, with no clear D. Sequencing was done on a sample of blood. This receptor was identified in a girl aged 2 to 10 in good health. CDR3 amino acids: CASSYAEASYEQYF. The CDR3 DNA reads TGTGCCAGCAGTTACGCAGAAGCGTCCTACGAGCAGTACTTC.